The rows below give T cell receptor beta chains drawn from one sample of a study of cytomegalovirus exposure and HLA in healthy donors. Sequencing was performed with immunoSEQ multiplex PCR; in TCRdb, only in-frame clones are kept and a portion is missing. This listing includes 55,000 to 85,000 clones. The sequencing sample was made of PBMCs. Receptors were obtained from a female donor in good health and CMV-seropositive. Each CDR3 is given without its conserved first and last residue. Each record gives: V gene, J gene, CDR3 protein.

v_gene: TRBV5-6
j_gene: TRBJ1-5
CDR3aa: ASSLGGGSQPQH

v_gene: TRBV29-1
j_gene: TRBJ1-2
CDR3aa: SVEAQVYGYT

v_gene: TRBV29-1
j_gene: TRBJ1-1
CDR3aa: SGGQGTAEAF

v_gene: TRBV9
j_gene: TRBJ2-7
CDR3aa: ASSVGGTTYEQY

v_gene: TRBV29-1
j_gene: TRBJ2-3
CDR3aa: SVDLAGTDTQY

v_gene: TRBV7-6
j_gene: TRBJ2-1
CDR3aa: ASSLGAGAPYNEQF

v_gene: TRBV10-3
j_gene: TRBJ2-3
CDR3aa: AISVSGADTQY

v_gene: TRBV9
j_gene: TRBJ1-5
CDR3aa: ASSVEGHPNQPQH

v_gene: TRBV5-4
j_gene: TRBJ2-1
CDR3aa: ASSPRSYNEQF

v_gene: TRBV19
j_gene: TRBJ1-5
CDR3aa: ASSIDRWGGRQPQH

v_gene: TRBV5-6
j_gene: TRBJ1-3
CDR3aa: ASSYLSRETGNTIY

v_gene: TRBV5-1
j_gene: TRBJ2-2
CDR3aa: ASSRGTGRNTGELF

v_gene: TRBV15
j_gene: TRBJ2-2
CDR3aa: ATRGGGRTGELF

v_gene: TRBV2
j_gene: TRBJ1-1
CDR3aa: ASSQRGQEAF

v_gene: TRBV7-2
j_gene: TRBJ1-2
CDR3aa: ASRDPGQGDYGYT

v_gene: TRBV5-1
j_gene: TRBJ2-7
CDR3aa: ASSMEQGVGYEQY

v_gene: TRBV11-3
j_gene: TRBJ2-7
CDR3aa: ASSRIWEGSYEQY

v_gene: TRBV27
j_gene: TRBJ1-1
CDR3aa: ASRIQGVNTEAF

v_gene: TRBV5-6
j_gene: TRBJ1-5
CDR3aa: ASSGSGGEEQPQH

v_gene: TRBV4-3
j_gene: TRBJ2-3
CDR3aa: ASSQVERGGTDKQY

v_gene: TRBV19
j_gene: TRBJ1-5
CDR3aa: ASSGTGGNQPQH

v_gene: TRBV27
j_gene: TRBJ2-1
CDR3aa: ASSLAGVSDNEQF

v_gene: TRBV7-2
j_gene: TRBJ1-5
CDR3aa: ASSLSSVPNQPQH

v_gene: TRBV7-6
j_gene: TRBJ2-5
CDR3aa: ASSLQETQY

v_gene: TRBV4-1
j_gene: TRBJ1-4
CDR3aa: ASSQEQGALGKLF

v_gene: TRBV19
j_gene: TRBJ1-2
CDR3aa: ASRVDREEGYT

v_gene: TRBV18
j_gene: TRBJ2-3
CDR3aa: ASSGPDTQY

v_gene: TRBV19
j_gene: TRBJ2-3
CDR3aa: ASSILPSGGPPGDTQY

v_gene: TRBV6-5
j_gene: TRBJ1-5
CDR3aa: ASSSRTGAGPPQH

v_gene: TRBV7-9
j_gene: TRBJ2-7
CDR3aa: ASSSAGTGRGVSYEQY

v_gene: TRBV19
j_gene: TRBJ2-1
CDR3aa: ASRTGTYSYNEQF

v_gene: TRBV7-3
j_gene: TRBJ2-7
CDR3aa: ASSLSPTYEQY

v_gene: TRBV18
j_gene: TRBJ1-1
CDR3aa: ASSPTGGDTEAF

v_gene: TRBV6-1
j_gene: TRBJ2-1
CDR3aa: ASISAAEQF

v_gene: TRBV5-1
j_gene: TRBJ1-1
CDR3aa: ASSYRDRGTEAF

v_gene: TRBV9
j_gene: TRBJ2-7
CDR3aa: ASSVSPSSYEQY

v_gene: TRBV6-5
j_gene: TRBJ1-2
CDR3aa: ASRRQANYGYT

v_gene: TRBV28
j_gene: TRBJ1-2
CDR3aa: ASPNYT

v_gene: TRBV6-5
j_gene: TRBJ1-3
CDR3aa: ASSYSDSGNNIY

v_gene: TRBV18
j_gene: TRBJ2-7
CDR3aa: ASSPERYTYEQY

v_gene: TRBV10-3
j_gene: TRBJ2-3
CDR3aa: AITPGTSGGRDTQY

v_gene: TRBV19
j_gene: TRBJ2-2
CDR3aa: ASRLAGVSTGELF

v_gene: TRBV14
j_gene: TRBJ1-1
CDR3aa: ASSPFLENTEDF

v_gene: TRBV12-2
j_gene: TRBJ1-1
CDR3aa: ASRLDFWAWNTEAF

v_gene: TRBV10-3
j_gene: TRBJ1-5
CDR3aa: AISVSGSNQPQH

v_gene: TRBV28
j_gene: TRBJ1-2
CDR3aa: ASSSPNYGYT

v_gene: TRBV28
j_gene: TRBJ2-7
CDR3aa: ASTAGGAPYEQY

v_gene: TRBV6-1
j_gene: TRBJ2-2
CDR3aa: ASRGTITNTGELF

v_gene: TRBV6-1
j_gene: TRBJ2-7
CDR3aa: AIQGAPDEQY

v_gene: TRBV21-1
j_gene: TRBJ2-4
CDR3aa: ASSKVANGRARNIQY

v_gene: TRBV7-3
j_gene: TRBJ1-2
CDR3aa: ASSLGSGVGYT

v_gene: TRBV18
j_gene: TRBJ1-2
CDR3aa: ASSSDRGVYGYT